Listed here is a single T cell receptor (beta chain). Data came from immunoSEQ multiplex PCR; TCRdb stores just in-frame clones and leaves some out. The sample has 60,000 to 90,000 clones; 95% are singletons. This sample is part of a study of technical replicates of blood from several donors. CDR1 is SGHVS and CDR2 is FNYEAQ in the germline V gene. CDR3 length: 13 residues. The V end was cut by 5 bases, the J end by 3 bases, with 10 bases between. The TCR comes from a human donor in good health. The genes are TRBV7-6 and TRBJ1-1, with D possibly TRBD1 on 5 matching bases. The sequenced sample was T cells isolated from PBMCs. In nucleotides, the CDR3 is TGTGCCAGCAGCGTAGGGGCCCACACTGAAGCTTTCTTT. Residues: CASSVGAHTEAFF.